This TCR beta chain is from a study of cytotoxic CD8 clonotypes in ibrutinib-treated CLL. The wider study: Average yields of 255,043 productive templates and 94,082 productive rearrangements characterized the samples. Points from the study as a whole: Clonality (at baseline) was higher than in age-matched healthy donors and tracked circulating CD8+ T-cell counts. Increased clonality at ibrutinib response gave way to a return toward baseline at progression.

Regarding this clone: What it binds is unknown.

Method: immunoSEQ multiplex PCR; TCRdb's copy keeps in-frame clones and lacks some. The sample lists more than 25,000 clones, around three quarters occurring once. With 6 bases clipped from V and 8 bases from J, the junction kept 9 bases outside the gene matches. The CDR3 has 14 residues. Per germline, CDR1 MNHNS and CDR2 SASEGT. Cryopreserved PBMCs provided about 2 micrograms of genomic DNA for the TCR beta libraries. The genes are TRBV6-1 and TRBJ2-1; 8 nucleotides line up with TRBD1. This sequence originates from a human donor with chronic lymphocytic leukemia. This specimen was PBMCs, taken after 24 months of ibrutinib treatment. The CDR3 DNA reads as TGTGCCAGCAGCCCCCGGACAGGGCTCTATGAGCAGTTCTTC. Protein product: CASSPRTGLYEQFF.